The rows below give T cell receptor beta chains drawn from one sample of a study of Graves' ophthalmopathy and Graves' hyperthyroidism. Each CDR3 protein is one row after TCRdb ran MiXCR on the multiplex PCR reads. The sample lists hundreds of thousands of distinct CDR3 sequences; under 50% were seen once. The sequencing input was peripheral blood. The receptor source for this set is an adult man with Graves' ophthalmopathy. Each CDR3 is given with its conserved first and last residue. The order of the fields is clone size, D gene, V gene, J gene, CDR3 protein. A D gene is named only where the DNA matches it firmly. Clone sizes are given selectively: once, few, many, or a class where the clone is expanded.

clone_size: NA
d_call: NA
v_call: TRBV12-3/TRBV12-4
j_call: TRBJ1-1
cdr3_aa: CASTRSEVNTEAFF

clone_size: many
d_call: NA
v_call: TRBV5-1
j_call: TRBJ2-6
cdr3_aa: CATQDGYSGANVLTF

clone_size: NA
d_call: TRBD1
v_call: TRBV5-6
j_call: TRBJ2-2
cdr3_aa: CASSRQGSRAGELFF

clone_size: few
d_call: NA
v_call: TRBV3-1
j_call: TRBJ1-2
cdr3_aa: CASSQDHRGAYGYTF

clone_size: NA
d_call: TRBD1
v_call: TRBV2
j_call: TRBJ2-2
cdr3_aa: CASRTGTGETGELFF

clone_size: once
d_call: NA
v_call: TRBV2
j_call: TRBJ2-5
cdr3_aa: CASSGGRSETQYF

clone_size: NA
d_call: NA
v_call: TRBV12-3/TRBV12-4
j_call: TRBJ2-7
cdr3_aa: CASSGITYEQYF

clone_size: many
d_call: TRBD2
v_call: TRBV10-2
j_call: TRBJ2-7
cdr3_aa: CASRTSGGSIYEQYF

clone_size: NA
d_call: NA
v_call: TRBV15
j_call: TRBJ1-5
cdr3_aa: CATSSDGPLVGPQHF

clone_size: many
d_call: TRBD1
v_call: TRBV7-2
j_call: TRBJ1-2
cdr3_aa: CASSFFADRGNGYTF

clone_size: many
d_call: NA
v_call: TRBV12-3/TRBV12-4
j_call: TRBJ2-6
cdr3_aa: CASGLTSGANVLTF

clone_size: many
d_call: NA
v_call: TRBV12-3/TRBV12-4
j_call: TRBJ2-7
cdr3_aa: CASSPDRRHEQYF

clone_size: NA
d_call: TRBD1
v_call: TRBV5-1
j_call: TRBJ2-7
cdr3_aa: CASSGGQGSSYEQYF

clone_size: NA
d_call: TRBD1
v_call: TRBV7-8
j_call: TRBJ2-7
cdr3_aa: CASSGRTGDVGEQYF

clone_size: NA
d_call: NA
v_call: TRBV10-3
j_call: TRBJ1-5
cdr3_aa: CAISEAINQPQHF

clone_size: once
d_call: NA
v_call: TRBV20-1
j_call: TRBJ2-7
cdr3_aa: CSASGRVAHEQYF

clone_size: many
d_call: TRBD1
v_call: TRBV10-3
j_call: TRBJ2-7
cdr3_aa: CAISGGQGIHEQYF

clone_size: NA
d_call: TRBD2
v_call: TRBV25-1
j_call: TRBJ2-7
cdr3_aa: CASVRPRLAPNEQYF

clone_size: NA
d_call: NA
v_call: TRBV20-1
j_call: TRBJ1-1
cdr3_aa: CSASSRRNAAFF

clone_size: many
d_call: NA
v_call: TRBV9
j_call: TRBJ2-5
cdr3_aa: CASSVGAIPQETQYF

clone_size: NA
d_call: NA
v_call: TRBV19
j_call: TRBJ1-2
cdr3_aa: CASREMGVSYGYTF

clone_size: NA
d_call: NA
v_call: TRBV5-1
j_call: TRBJ1-5
cdr3_aa: CASSLGLNSNQPQHF

clone_size: few
d_call: TRBD1
v_call: TRBV12-5
j_call: TRBJ1-1
cdr3_aa: CASGFGQGTEAFF

clone_size: many
d_call: TRBD1
v_call: TRBV11-2
j_call: TRBJ1-2
cdr3_aa: CASSLDQGEGGYTF

clone_size: NA
d_call: NA
v_call: TRBV5-6
j_call: TRBJ2-7
cdr3_aa: CASSAGQIYEQYF

clone_size: once
d_call: NA
v_call: TRBV12-3/TRBV12-4
j_call: TRBJ2-1
cdr3_aa: CASSLLGQQFF

clone_size: NA
d_call: TRBD1
v_call: TRBV9
j_call: TRBJ2-2
cdr3_aa: CASSAPGTAAGELFF

clone_size: many
d_call: NA
v_call: TRBV9
j_call: TRBJ1-2
cdr3_aa: CASSAQAYGYTF

clone_size: few
d_call: TRBD1
v_call: TRBV12-3/TRBV12-4
j_call: TRBJ1-2
cdr3_aa: CASSYGPGGLYGYTF

clone_size: few
d_call: NA
v_call: TRBV10-3
j_call: TRBJ1-4
cdr3_aa: CASSEGPRGEKLFF

clone_size: many
d_call: NA
v_call: TRBV2
j_call: TRBJ1-1
cdr3_aa: CASSGRTELEAFF

clone_size: few
d_call: NA
v_call: TRBV7-8
j_call: TRBJ2-7
cdr3_aa: CASSLDDWSSYEQYF

clone_size: many
d_call: NA
v_call: TRBV12-3/TRBV12-4
j_call: TRBJ2-5
cdr3_aa: CASSLATLAQETQYF

clone_size: few
d_call: NA
v_call: TRBV28
j_call: TRBJ1-4
cdr3_aa: CASRGGGKLFF

clone_size: many
d_call: NA
v_call: TRBV19
j_call: TRBJ2-2
cdr3_aa: CASSPQVNTGELFF

clone_size: NA
d_call: TRBD2
v_call: TRBV5-1
j_call: TRBJ2-7
cdr3_aa: CASSFRGGNYEQYF

clone_size: NA
d_call: NA
v_call: TRBV9
j_call: TRBJ1-2
cdr3_aa: CASSPTSGRLGYGYTF

clone_size: once
d_call: TRBD1
v_call: TRBV7-7
j_call: TRBJ2-5
cdr3_aa: CASSKRTGGKTQYF

clone_size: many
d_call: NA
v_call: TRBV19
j_call: TRBJ1-2
cdr3_aa: CASTSGNYGYTF

clone_size: NA
d_call: TRBD1
v_call: TRBV9
j_call: TRBJ1-5
cdr3_aa: CASSVAGQGAGEQPQHF

clone_size: NA
d_call: NA
v_call: TRBV20-1
j_call: TRBJ1-1
cdr3_aa: CSASFLGTIEAFF

clone_size: many
d_call: NA
v_call: TRBV2
j_call: TRBJ2-7
cdr3_aa: CASSVNRNYEQYF

clone_size: NA
d_call: TRBD1
v_call: TRBV29-1
j_call: TRBJ2-2
cdr3_aa: CSAQGANTGELFF

clone_size: many
d_call: TRBD1
v_call: TRBV5-1
j_call: TRBJ1-5
cdr3_aa: CASSTGQGVNQPQHF

clone_size: NA
d_call: TRBD1
v_call: TRBV5-1
j_call: TRBJ2-5
cdr3_aa: CASSLAGQGQETQYF

clone_size: NA
d_call: TRBD1
v_call: TRBV19
j_call: TRBJ1-5
cdr3_aa: CASQTNRGGNQPQHF

clone_size: NA
d_call: NA
v_call: TRBV12-3/TRBV12-4
j_call: TRBJ2-7
cdr3_aa: CASSLPGGPYEQYF

clone_size: few
d_call: NA
v_call: TRBV6-2/TRBV6-3
j_call: TRBJ2-7
cdr3_aa: CASSQTQGVQYF

clone_size: many
d_call: NA
v_call: TRBV6-2/TRBV6-3
j_call: TRBJ1-2
cdr3_aa: CASSYSFVYTF